Each of the 8 T cell receptor beta chains below was sequenced from the same sample in a study of regulatory T cells in long-lasting Graves disease. TCR beta libraries were built with iRepertoire HTBI primers and Arm-PCR of CDR3 regions. TCRdb itself ran the multiplex PCR reads through MiXCR, one entry per CDR3 protein. The sample lists about 610,000 distinct CDR3 sequences; roughly a sixth were seen once. Documented time point: newly diagnosed GD, antithyroid drugs for less than 3 months. Following extraction of RNA from PBMCs, that RNA was used to make the TCR library. The sample also formed part of further work on T cells in Graves' hyperthyroidism and ophthalmopathy.

The specimen comprised peripheral blood mononuclear cells (PBMCs), sampled at new diagnosis, from a patient treated with antithyroid drugs. These receptors all stem from a man younger than 35 with Graves disease.

A single count supports this clonotype. This chain uses TRBV6-2 or TRBV6-3 with TRBJ1-3; weak D call: TRBD1 (6 bases). Germline V gene lookup returns CDR1 MNHEY and CDR2 SVGEGT. V was shortened by 8 bases and J by 2 bases, with 22 bases between the two germline ends. CDR3 length: 17 amino acids. CDR3 nucleotides: TGTGCCAGCCGTTTTACGTTGGGGGCGCAGGCTGGAAACACCATATATTTT. This encodes CASRFTLGAQAGNTIYF.

This clonotype has a count of ten or more. The rearrangement joins TRBV6-9 to TRBJ1-1; D remains unclear. Germline-derived CDR1 and CDR2 are MNHGY and SVAAGI. CDR3 length equals 15 residues. V was clipped by 2 bases and J by 1 base, with 11 bases between them. The CDR3 is CASSYLPDPNTEAFF. The CDR3, as DNA: TGTGCCAGCAGTTATCTTCCAGACCCGAACACTGAAGCTTTCTTT.

This clonotype was seen a handful of times. V is TRBV30 and J is TRBJ1-4; D gene uncertain. CDR1 is GTSNPN and CDR2 is SVGIG in the germline V gene (reference sequence). The CDR3 runs to 12 residues. V was pared by 5 bases and J by 8 bases, with 12 bases between. The CDR3: CAWASGGEKLFF. The CDR3 DNA follows: TGTGCCTGGGCCTCAGGAGGGGAAAAACTGTTTTTT.

This clonotype was picked up many times. The J gene is TRBJ2-7, the V gene TRBV6-1; TRBD2 matches 14 bases. Germline loops: CDR1 MNHNS, CDR2 SASEGT. The CDR3 runs to 17 residues. V dropped 5 bases and J dropped 6; count of bases not matched to a gene: 12. The CDR3 spells CASSHPGLAGAPGEQYF. CDR3 DNA: TGTGCCAGCAGTCACCCGGGACTAGCGGGAGCGCCGGGCGAGCAGTACTTC.

The chain has TRBV19 and TRBJ2-1, with D hard to call. V was cut by 6 bases and J by 8 bases, with 14 bases left in between. This CDR3 is built from 13 residues. Germline CDR1 is LNHDA and CDR2 is SQIVND (reference sequence). CDR3 in DNA: TGTGCCAGTAGAACACCCCCTGAACATGAGCAGTTCTTC. Encoded protein: CASRTPPEHEQFF.

The genes are TRBV7-9 and TRBJ1-2; D is perhaps TRBD1 (5 bases). Trimming pared 5 bases from V and 6 bases from J, leaving 16 bases between. The CDR3 length is 14 residues. Germline values: CDR1 SEHNR, CDR2 FQNEAQ (reference sequence). The CDR3 nucleotides read TGTGCCAGCAGCCAACGAGCAGGGAAAGATGGCTACACCTTC. Its translation is CASSQRAGKDGYTF.

This clonotype was seen many times. The genes are TRBV11-2 and TRBJ1-6, with a possible D match to TRBD1 (6 bases). This CDR3 region has 15 residues. The V gene's germline CDR1 is SGHAT and CDR2 FQNNGV. The ends were cut back, 0 bases at V and 10 bases at J, with 13 bases in the middle. The CDR3 region is CASSLETGARSPLHF. Written as DNA, the CDR3 is TGTGCCAGCAGCTTAGAAACGGGGGCTAGGTCACCCCTCCACTTT.

This clonotype was recorded many times. The chain joins TRBV30 to TRBJ2-1; 8 bases match TRBD2. Germline CDR1 reads GTSNPN; CDR2 reads SVGIG (reference sequence). The junction had 6 bases not matched to a gene; V was cut back by 4 bases and J by 1 base. This CDR3 region has 15 residues. DNA for the CDR3: TGTGCCTGGAAACTCAGCGGGAGTTCCTACAATGAGCAGTTCTTC. Translation gives CAWKLSGSSYNEQFF.